Listed below are T cell receptor beta chains from one sample, sequenced in a study of blood T cell repertoires in COVID-19. Measured with immunoSEQ multiplex PCR; TCRdb has only the in-frame clones, and not every one. The sample carries about 410,000 clones, roughly 90% recorded once. Sequenced: peripheral blood. The receptors shown here come from a woman aged 30 to 39 with active or convalescent COVID-19. CDR3s include the opening cysteine and the closing phenylalanine or tryptophan. The D gene is left open where the match is weak. Rows give clone size only sometimes, using once, few, many, or a class for an expanded clone.

>TRBV5-1|.|.|TRBJ1-4
CASSLAGDKTNEKLFF
TGCGCCAGCAGCTTGGCCGGGGACAAGACTAATGAAAAACTGTTTTTT
>TRBV27|.|.|TRBJ1-4
CASRAGVANEKLFF
TGTGCCAGTCGGGCGGGGGTGGCTAATGAAAAACTGTTTTTT
>TRBV6-4|.|.|TRBJ1-2
CASSDSGPGVGGYTF
TGTGCCAGCAGTGACTCCGGCCCCGGGGTCGGCGGCTACACCTTC
>TRBV5-1|.|.|TRBJ1-5
CASSLGLYSNQPQHF
TGCGCCAGCAGCTTGGGTTTGTATAGCAATCAGCCCCAGCATTTT
>TRBV6-1|few|.|TRBJ1-5
CASSDMADNQPQHF
TGTGCCAGCAGTGATATGGCCGACAATCAGCCCCAGCATTTT
>TRBV3-1/TRBV3-2|.|TRBD2|TRBJ2-1
CASSLPSGGPSEQFF
TGTGCCAGCAGCTTGCCCTCGGGGGGGCCCAGTGAGCAGTTCTTC
>TRBV27|few|TRBD1|TRBJ2-5
CASSTRQGALPQETQYF
TGTGCCAGCAGTACCAGACAGGGGGCGCTCCCCCAAGAGACCCAGTACTTC
>TRBV7-9|.|.|TRBJ1-3
CASSTEISGNTIYF
TGTGCCAGCAGCACTGAAATCTCTGGAAACACCATATATTTT
>TRBV27|.|TRBD1|TRBJ1-1
CASSSTRDRKNTEAFF
TGTGCCAGCAGTTCGACCCGGGACAGGAAGAACACTGAAGCTTTCTTT
>TRBV9|.|TRBD2|TRBJ2-1
CASSFRGTSGGGEQFF
TGTGCCAGCAGCTTTCGCGGGACTAGCGGAGGCGGTGAGCAGTTCTTC
>TRBV27|.|.|TRBJ1-2
CASSLGRLSYGYTF
TGTGCCAGCAGTTTAGGCAGGCTTAGCTATGGCTACACCTTC
>TRBV25-1|once|TRBD2|TRBJ2-1
CASSPPRAGGPNEQFF
TGTGCCAGCAGTCCCCCCCGCGCGGGAGGGCCTAATGAGCAGTTCTTC
>TRBV6-1|.|TRBD1|TRBJ1-2
CASSDGTASNYGYTF
TGTGCCAGCAGTGATGGGACAGCCTCTAACTATGGCTACACCTTC
>TRBV2|.|TRBD1|TRBJ2-7
CASSLQGAEQYF
TGTGCCAGCAGTCTCCAGGGGGCCGAGCAGTACTTC
>TRBV29-1|.|.|TRBJ1-4
CSVYDTTNEKLFF
TGCAGCGTGTATGACACAACTAATGAAAAACTGTTTTTT
>TRBV28|.|TRBD1|TRBJ1-3
CASSLRTGVGNTIYF
TGTGCCAGCAGTCTGCGGACAGGGGTTGGAAACACCATATATTTT